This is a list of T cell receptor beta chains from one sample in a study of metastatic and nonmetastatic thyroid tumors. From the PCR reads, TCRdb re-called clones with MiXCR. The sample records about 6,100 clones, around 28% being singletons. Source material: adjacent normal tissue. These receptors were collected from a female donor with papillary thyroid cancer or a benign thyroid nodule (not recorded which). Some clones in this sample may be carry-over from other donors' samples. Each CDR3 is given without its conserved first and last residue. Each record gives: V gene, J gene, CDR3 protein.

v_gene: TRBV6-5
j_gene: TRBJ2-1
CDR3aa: ASSDTVDEQF

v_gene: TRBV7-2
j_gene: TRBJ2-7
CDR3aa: ASSLTTPSAYEQY

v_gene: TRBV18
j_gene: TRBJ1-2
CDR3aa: ASSPQIARLGYT

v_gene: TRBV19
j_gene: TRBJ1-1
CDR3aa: ASMLGSFGGTEAF

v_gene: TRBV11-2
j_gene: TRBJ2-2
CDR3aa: ASSPTWPSGGTTGELF

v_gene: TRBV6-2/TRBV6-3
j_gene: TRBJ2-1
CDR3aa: ASSSAGQGAIDEQF

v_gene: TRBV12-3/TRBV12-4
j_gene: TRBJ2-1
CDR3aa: ASSLRGGQF

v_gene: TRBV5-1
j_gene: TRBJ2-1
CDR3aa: ASSPSGLGLGNEQF

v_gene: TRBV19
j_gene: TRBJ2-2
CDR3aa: ASSIDRRELF

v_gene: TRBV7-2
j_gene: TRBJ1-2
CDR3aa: ASSLVGDTNGYT

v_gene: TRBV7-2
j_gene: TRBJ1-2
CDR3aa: ASSLGDKQDYGYT

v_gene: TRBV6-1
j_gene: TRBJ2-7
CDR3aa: ASSRILSGALPGVQY

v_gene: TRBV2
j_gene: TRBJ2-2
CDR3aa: ASSGQEDNTGELF

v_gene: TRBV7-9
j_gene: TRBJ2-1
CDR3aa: ASSLGLAGARNEQF

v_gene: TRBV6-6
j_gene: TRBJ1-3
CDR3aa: ASSYSTQGSRNTIY

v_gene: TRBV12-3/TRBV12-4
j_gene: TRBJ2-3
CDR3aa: ASSFYRGDTQY

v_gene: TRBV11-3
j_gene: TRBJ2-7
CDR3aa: ASSSGGQQY

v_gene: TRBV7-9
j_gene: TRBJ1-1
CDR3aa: ASSGQGENTEAF

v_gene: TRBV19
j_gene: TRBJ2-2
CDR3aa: ASSMGFGLAGAGELF

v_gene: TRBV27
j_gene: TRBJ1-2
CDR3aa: ASSYTGGNGYT

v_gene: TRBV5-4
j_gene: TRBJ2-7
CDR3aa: ASSPRGSRYEQY

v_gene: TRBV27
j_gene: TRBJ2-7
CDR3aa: ASSVYRTSGSFEQY

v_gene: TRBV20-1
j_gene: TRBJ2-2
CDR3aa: SARGTWSNTGELF

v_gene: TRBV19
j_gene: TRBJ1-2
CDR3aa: ASTGDSINYGYT

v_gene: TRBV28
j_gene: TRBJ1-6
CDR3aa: ASSLSGNSPLH

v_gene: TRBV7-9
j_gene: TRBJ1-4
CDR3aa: ASSPDRPNEKLF

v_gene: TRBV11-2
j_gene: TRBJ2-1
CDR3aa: ASSQGQSSYNEQF

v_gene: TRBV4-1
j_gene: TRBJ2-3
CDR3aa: ASSQAEASGGAADTQY

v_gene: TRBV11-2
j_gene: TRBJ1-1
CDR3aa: ASSYTQNTEAF

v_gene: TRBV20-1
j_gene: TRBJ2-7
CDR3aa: SAPVPGGREQY

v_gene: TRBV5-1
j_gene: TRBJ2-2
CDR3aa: ASSLPLGDTGELF